These 6 T cell receptor beta chains came from one sample sequenced in a study of blood T cell repertoires in COVID-19. TCRdb's table, derived via immunoSEQ multiplex PCR, lists solely in-frame clones and lacks some. This sample has around 150,000 clones, with about 90% found just once. Sequences were obtained from peripheral blood. All receptors come from a man in his 60s with acute or convalescent COVID-19.

This chain connects TRBV25-1 to TRBJ1-6; 7 bases line up with TRBD1. Germline trimming cut 6 bases from V and 9 bases from J; bases unmatched to any gene: 5. The CDR3 is made up of 13 amino acids. CDR1 is MGHDK and CDR2 is SYGVNS in the germline V gene. The CDR3, as DNA: TGTGCCAGCAGAGACAGGGTCGGTTCACCCCTCCACTTT. Protein sequence: CASRDRVGSPLHF.

This clone was seen just once. The chain combines TRBV2 with TRBJ2-5; 9 bases fit TRBD1. The CDR3 consists of 13 residues. Germline-derived CDR1 and CDR2 are SNHLY and FYNNEI. V dropped 7 bases and J dropped 3; count of bases not matched to a gene: 3. The CDR3 loop is CASTRDREETQYF. The CDR3 region has the DNA TGTGCCAGCACCCGGGACAGGGAAGAGACCCAGTACTTC.

V is TRBV6-2 or TRBV6-3 and J is TRBJ2-1; 11 bases line up with TRBD1. With V trimmed by 6 bases and J by 2 bases, 6 bases remained unmatched. The CDR3 totals 16 residues. Germline loops: CDR1 MNHEY, CDR2 SVGEGT. In DNA form, the CDR3 reads TGTGCCAGCAGGTACCCGGGACAGGGGGCCTACAATGAGCAGTTCTTC. Protein: CASRYPGQGAYNEQFF.

The chain recombines TRBV7-2 with TRBJ2-7; 8 bases match TRBD1. The CDR3 is 16 amino acids. Trimming at V came to 5 bases and at J to 6 bases, leaving 15 bases not matched to a gene. Germline CDR1 and CDR2: SGHTA and FQGNSA. For the CDR3, the DNA is TGTGCCAGCAGCCCTGGGCCGGGACAGGCTATAGCCGAGCAGTACTTC. As protein: CASSPGPGQAIAEQYF.

The chain is built from TRBV5-1 and TRBJ1-2; TRBD1 agrees at 7 bases. The germline V gene encodes CDR1 SGHRS and CDR2 YFSETQ. V trimming: 3 bases; J trimming: 1 base; junction bases outside the gene matches: 9. There are 16 residues in the CDR3. CDR3 sequence (DNA): TGCGCCAGCAGCTCGGGACAGAATCGATTTAACTATGGCTACACCTTC. It encodes CASSSGQNRFNYGYTF.

J is TRBJ1-2 and V is TRBV7-2; the D gene is possibly TRBD1 (5 bases). V was shortened by 5 bases and J by 1 base, with 14 bases between the two germline ends. Germline V gene sequence: CDR1 SGHTA, CDR2 FQGNSA. The CDR3 contains 15 residues. This chain's CDR3 is CASSPRSRDNYGYTF. The CDR3 DNA is TGTGCCAGCAGCCCCCGCTCCAGGGATAACTATGGCTACACCTTC.